One T cell receptor beta chain is described in this entry. The antigen remains undetermined. This entry belongs to a study of cytomegalovirus exposure and HLA in healthy donors. Whole-study findings and limits: HLA restriction was apparent for most CMV-associated TCR beta chains in a later analysis. Productive rates of about 90% or about 30% were seen for most TCR beta V segments in an earlier analysis. Highly shared variants forming one cluster were likely a sequencing artifact.

In the PCR, 60 Vbeta and 13 Jbeta primers were used. TCRdb's copy holds only in-frame clones and misses some; the assay was immunoSEQ multiplex PCR. The sample has approximately 150,000 clones, about 77% seen once. CDR1 is MDHEN, CDR2 SYDVKM, per germline. V lost 4 bases to trimming and J lost 0 bases, with 9 bases between them. The CDR3 totals 14 residues. The J gene is TRBJ1-1, the V gene TRBV28, with D unresolved. Sequenced material: PBMCs. The TCR comes from a man aged 25 to 45 in good health and CMV-seronegative. The DNA for the CDR3 is TGTGCCAGCAGTTGGGCAGCCATGAACACTGAAGCTTTCTTT. Protein sequence: CASSWAAMNTEAFF. The whole variable domain, filled in from reference TRBV28 and TRBJ1-1, reads DVKVTQSSRYLVKRTGEKVFLECVQDMDHENMFWYRQDPGLGLRLIYFSYDVKMKEKGDIPEGYSVSREKKERFSLILESASTNQTSMYLCASSWAAMNTEAFFGQGTRLTVV.